This T cell receptor (beta chain) was documented in a study of blood T cell repertoires in COVID-19. At the level of the study: Sources were T cells, B-cell-depleted T cells, or PBMCs; the material itself was cDNA or gDNA.

The V end was cut by 0 bases, the J end by 2 bases, with 9 bases between. The CDR3 has 15 residues. The V gene's germline CDR1 is SGHRS and CDR2 YFSETQ. Assay: immunoSEQ multiplex PCR; the TCRdb copy retains only in-frame clones and omits some. The table lists some 350,000 clones, around 91% of them singletons. Input material: peripheral blood. The chain carries TRBV5-1 and TRBJ1-5; tentative D call: TRBD1 (5 bases). The TCR sequence derives from a woman in her late teens or twenties who had recovered from COVID-19. CDR3 sequence reads: CASSLAGRGNQPQHF. DNA for the CDR3: TGCGCCAGCAGCTTGGCGGGCAGGGGCAATCAGCCCCAGCATTTT.